This T cell receptor beta chain was obtained from a study of cytomegalovirus exposure and HLA in healthy donors. Study at large: HLA-typed donors were the source of around 77 million unique TCRs held in an early data release.

From germline, CDR1 is SEHNR and CDR2 FQNEAQ (reference sequence). Trimming at V came to 7 bases and at J to 2 bases, leaving 9 bases not matched to a gene. The CDR3 runs to 15 residues. 60 Vbeta and 13 Jbeta primers were used in PCR. This table comes from immunoSEQ multiplex PCR, and its TCRdb copy is limited to in-frame clones, with some not included. This table has some 200,000 clones, 82% appearing once. The study, taken as a whole, reports: Roughly 170 TCR beta chains were listed as cytomegalovirus-associated. Donor immune exposure was known only as CMV serostatus. TRBV6-2, TRBV6-3 and some other V segments were excluded as indistinguishable.

A remark on this clone: The target antigen is unknown.

Material: PBMCs. This receptor was taken from a boy aged 2 to 9 in good health and CMV-seronegative. V is TRBV7-9 and J is TRBJ2-3, with 7 bases that match TRBD2. As DNA, the CDR3 is TGTGCCAGCACCCAGCGGGGTTTAGCCACAGATACGCAGTATTTT. This translates into CASTQRGLATDTQYF.